This TCR beta chain was sequenced in a study of blood T cell repertoires in COVID-19. Generated by immunoSEQ multiplex PCR, the TCRdb table keeps only in-frame clones and is missing some. The sample includes under 150,000 clones, approximately 80% seen only once; the top ten take 5%. CDR3 size: 15 residues. The germline V and J ends were trimmed by 5 bases and 0 bases, with 14 bases remaining between them. Germline assignment: CDR1 MNHEY and CDR2 SVGEGT. J is TRBJ2-7 and V is TRBV6-2 or TRBV6-3, with D unresolved. The sequence derives from a woman in her forties or fifties with acute or convalescent COVID-19. Sequencing used peripheral blood. The CDR3 DNA follows: TGTGCCAGCAGTGGCGACGGGTCCAGCTCCTACGAGCAGTACTTC. Its translation is CASSGDGSSSYEQYF.